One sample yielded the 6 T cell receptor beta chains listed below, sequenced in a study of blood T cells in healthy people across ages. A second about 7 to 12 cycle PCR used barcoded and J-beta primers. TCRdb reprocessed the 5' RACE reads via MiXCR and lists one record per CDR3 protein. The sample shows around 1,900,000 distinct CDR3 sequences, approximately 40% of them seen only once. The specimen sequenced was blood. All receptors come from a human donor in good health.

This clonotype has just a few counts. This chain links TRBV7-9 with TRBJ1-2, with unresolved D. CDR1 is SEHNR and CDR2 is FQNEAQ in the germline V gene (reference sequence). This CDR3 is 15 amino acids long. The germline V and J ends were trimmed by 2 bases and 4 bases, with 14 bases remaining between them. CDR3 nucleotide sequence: TGTGCCAGCAGCTTAACCCAGCTGGGTAGCTATGGCTACACCTTC. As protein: CASSLTQLGSYGYTF.

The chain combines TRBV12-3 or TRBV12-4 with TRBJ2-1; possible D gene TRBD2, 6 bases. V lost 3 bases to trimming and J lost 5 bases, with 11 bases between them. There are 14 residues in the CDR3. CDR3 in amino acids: CASSFASEDNEQFF. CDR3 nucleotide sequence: TGTGCCAGCAGTTTTGCTAGCGAGGACAATGAGCAGTTCTTC.

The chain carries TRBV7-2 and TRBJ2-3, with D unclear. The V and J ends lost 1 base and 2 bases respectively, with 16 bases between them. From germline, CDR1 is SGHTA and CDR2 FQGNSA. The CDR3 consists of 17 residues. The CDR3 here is CASSLDWGASATDTQYF. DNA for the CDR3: TGTGCCAGCAGCTTAGATTGGGGTGCGAGTGCCACAGATACGCAGTATTTT. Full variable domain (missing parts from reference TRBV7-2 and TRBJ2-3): GAGVSQSPSNKVTEKGKDVELRCDPISGHTALYWYRQSLGQGLEFLIYFQGNSAPDKSGLPSDRFSAERTGGSVSTLTIQRTQQEDSAVYLCASSLDWGASATDTQYFGPGTRLTVL.

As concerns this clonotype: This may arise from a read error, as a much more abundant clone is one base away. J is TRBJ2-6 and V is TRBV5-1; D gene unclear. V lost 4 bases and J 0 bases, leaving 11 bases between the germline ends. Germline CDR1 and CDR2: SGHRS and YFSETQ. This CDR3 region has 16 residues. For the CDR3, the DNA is TGCGCCAGCAGCCCACGACTGAGCTCTGGGGCCAACGTCCTGACTTTC. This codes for CASSPRLSSGANVLTF. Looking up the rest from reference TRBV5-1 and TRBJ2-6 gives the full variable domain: KAGVTQTPRYLIKTRGQQVTLSCSPISGHRSVSWYQQTPGQGLQFLFEYFSETQRNKGNFPGRFSGRQFSNSRSEMNVSTLELGDSALYLCASSPRLSSGANVLTFGAGSRLTVL.

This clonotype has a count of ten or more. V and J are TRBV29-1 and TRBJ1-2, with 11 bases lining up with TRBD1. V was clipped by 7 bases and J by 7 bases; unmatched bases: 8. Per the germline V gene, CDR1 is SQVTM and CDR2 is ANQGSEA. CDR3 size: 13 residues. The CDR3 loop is CSAPGQGAGGYTF. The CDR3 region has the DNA TGCAGCGCCCCAGGACAGGGGGCGGGTGGCTACACCTTC.

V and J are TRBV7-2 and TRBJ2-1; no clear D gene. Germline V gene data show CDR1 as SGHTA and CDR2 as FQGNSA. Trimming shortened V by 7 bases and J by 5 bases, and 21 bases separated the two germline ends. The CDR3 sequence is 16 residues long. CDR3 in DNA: TGTGCCAGCAACCCAAATGGCTTCTTGTCTGACAATGAGCAGTTCTTC. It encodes CASNPNGFLSDNEQFF.